This T cell receptor (beta chain) was recorded in a study of regulatory T cells in long-lasting Graves disease. V shed 6 bases, J shed 11 bases, and the junction held 12 bases outside the gene matches. The CDR3 runs 13 residues. Per germline, CDR1 LGHDT and CDR2 YNNKEL (reference sequence). This clonotype was seen many times. Its antigen remains unidentified. General observations from the study: There were preferences for TRBV28, TRBJ1-2 and TRBJ2-5 in persistent disease.

Time point noted: newly diagnosed GD, antithyroid drugs for less than 3 months. RNA isolated from PBMCs was used to make the TCR library. Arm-PCR of CDR3 regions and iRepertoire HTBI primers were used to build TCR beta libraries. TCRdb fed the multiplex PCR reads into MiXCR, producing one record per CDR3 protein. Among about 440,000 distinct CDR3 sequences, about 16% were seen once, and the ten largest hold 16%. These data also formed part of another study, on T cells in Graves' hyperthyroidism and ophthalmopathy. That work states: Uncontrolled infection, other autoimmune disease, pregnancy or lactation led to exclusion.

The chain couples TRBV3-1 to TRBJ1-1; 7 bases are a match to TRBD1. The input for sequencing was peripheral blood mononuclear cells (PBMCs), taken at new diagnosis, from a patient treated with antithyroid drugs. This clonotype originated in a woman in her twenties or thirties with Graves disease. The CDR3 region has the DNA TGTGCCAGCAGTCCGAAAATACAGGGGATCGCTTTCTTT. Translated: CASSPKIQGIAFF.